These 16 T cell receptor beta chains were all obtained from the same sample, sequenced in a study of blood T cell repertoires in COVID-19. Assay used: immunoSEQ multiplex PCR; TCRdb lists only in-frame clones, some missing. The profile shows around 150,000 clones, 87% of them singletons. Material for sequencing was peripheral blood. Receptors were obtained from a woman aged 60-75 years who had recovered from COVID-19.

This clone was seen only a few times. This rearrangement joins TRBV3-1 (or the pseudogene TRBV3-2) to TRBJ2-7, with TRBD1 matching over 7 bases. This CDR3 contains 17 residues. V lost 0 bases, J lost 4 bases, and 12 bases stayed unmatched. CDR1 is LGHDT and CDR2 is YNNKEL in the germline V gene (reference sequence). The CDR3 DNA is TGTGCCAGCAGCCAAGATTCCGGGGCAGGGGGTTGGTACGAGCAGTACTTC. It codes for CASSQDSGAGGWYEQYF.

The J gene is TRBJ2-5, the V gene TRBV11-2; D is unclear. V was clipped by 0 bases and J by 5 bases, with 7 bases between them. CDR3 length: 13 residues. Germline V gene data show CDR1 as SGHAT and CDR2 as FQNNGV. The DNA for the CDR3 is TGTGCCAGCAGCTTAGATCATCAGGAGACCCAGTACTTC. It yields the protein CASSLDHQETQYF. The full variable domain, its missing parts supplied by reference TRBV11-2 and TRBJ2-5, is EAGVAQSPRYKIIEKRQSVAFWCNPISGHATLYWYQQILGQGPKLLIQFQNNGVVDDSQLPKDRFSAERLKGVDSTLKIQPAKLEDSAVYLCASSLDHQETQYFGPGTRLLVL.

The chain combines TRBV6-1 with TRBJ1-5; D call uncertain. This CDR3 spans 17 amino acids. The ends were cut back, 1 base at V and 0 bases at J, with 13 bases in the middle. From germline, CDR1 is MNHNS and CDR2 SASEGT. CDR3 DNA sequence: TGTGCCAGCAGTGAAGGGGCAGGAGGGTATAGCAATCAGCCCCAGCATTTT. Its protein product is CASSEGAGGYSNQPQHF.

The genes are TRBV27 and TRBJ2-3, with D hard to call. The CDR3 extends over 13 amino acids. The V gene's germline CDR1 is MNHEY and CDR2 SMNVEV (reference sequence). Trimming left V 4 bases short and J 6 bases short, with 11 bases between. CDR3: CASSYRGRDTQYF. CDR3 coding DNA: TGTGCCAGCAGTTACCGAGGAAGGGATACGCAGTATTTT.

The chain links TRBV5-1 to TRBJ1-6; the match to TRBD1 covers 8 bases. V shed 3 bases, J shed 6 bases, and the junction held 8 bases outside the gene matches. Per the germline V gene, CDR1 is SGHRS and CDR2 is YFSETQ. The CDR3 has 16 amino acids. CDR3 loop: CASSYTGQGANSPLHF. Written as DNA, the CDR3 is TGCGCCAGCAGCTACACGGGGCAGGGGGCTAATTCACCCCTCCACTTT.

The V and J genes are TRBV3-1 (or the pseudogene TRBV3-2) and TRBJ2-5; TRBD2 matches at 7 bases. The CDR3 runs to 12 residues. Germline V gene lookup returns CDR1 LGHDT and CDR2 YNNKEL (reference sequence). Losses at the gene ends were 11 bases for V and 5 bases for J; bases not matched to a gene: 8. CDR3 sequence: CAVRWGGETQYF. The CDR3 region has the DNA TGTGCCGTAAGGTGGGGGGGGGAGACCCAGTACTTC.

This clone has only one observation. The chain employs TRBV6-5 and TRBJ1-2; TRBD1 matches 8 bases. Germline assignment: CDR1 MNHEY and CDR2 SVGAGI. This CDR3 region has 16 residues. V was pared by 2 bases and J by 5 bases, with 10 bases of the junction left unmatched. Here the CDR3 DNA reads TGTGCCAGCAGTTACCGCCACGGACAGGGAGAATATGGCTACACCTTC. Encoded protein: CASSYRHGQGEYGYTF.

This chain links TRBV7-6 with TRBJ1-3; D might be TRBD1 (6 bases). Germline V gene data show CDR1 as SGHVS and CDR2 as FNYEAQ. V was cut by 4 bases and J by 0 bases, with 10 bases left in between. This CDR3 region has 15 residues. Here the CDR3 reads CASSSGQLSGNTIYF. For the CDR3, the DNA is TGTGCCAGCAGCTCCGGACAGCTCTCTGGAAACACCATATATTTT.

J is TRBJ1-4 and V is TRBV4-2; the match to TRBD1 covers 10 bases. CDR3 length: 15 residues. Germline CDR1 is LGHNA and CDR2 is YNFKEQ. The V and J ends lost 4 bases and 8 bases, in that order; junction bases with no gene match: 7. The CDR3 DNA reads as TGTGCCAGCAGCCCCGACGGGACAGGGGAAGAAAAACTGTTTTTT. This sequence encodes CASSPDGTGEEKLFF.

The genes are TRBV28 and TRBJ2-5; D uncertain. Germline loops: CDR1 MDHEN, CDR2 SYDVKM. This CDR3 spans 13 amino acids. V was trimmed by 6 bases and J by 6 bases, leaving 14 bases between them. CDR3 nucleotides: TGTGCCAGCAGGATGCAGTCTCCACAGACCCAGTACTTC. It translates to CASRMQSPQTQYF.

The rearrangement links TRBV5-4 to TRBJ1-2; 8 nucleotides line up with TRBD1. Trimming took 2 bases from V and 7 from J; bases not matched to a gene: 10. The CDR3 extends over 15 amino acids. Per germline, CDR1 SGHNT and CDR2 YYREEE (reference sequence). CDR3 residues: CASSFAGRGQSGYTF. In DNA form, the CDR3 reads TGTGCCAGCAGCTTCGCGGGCAGGGGGCAGTCTGGCTACACCTTC.

The chain links TRBV3-1 (or the pseudogene TRBV3-2) to TRBJ2-3; 7 nucleotides align to TRBD2. This CDR3 spans 15 amino acids. Germline V gene sequence: CDR1 LGHDT, CDR2 YNNKEL (reference sequence). The V gene end was trimmed by 1 base and the J gene end by 7 bases; junction bases not matched to a gene: 8. CDR3 in DNA: TGTGCCAGCAGCCAAGGGGGGGGGTTCGGGAATACGCAGTATTTT. It translates to CASSQGGGFGNTQYF.

CDR3 sequence: CSVFRGRFMNTEAFF. Here the CDR3 DNA reads TGCAGCGTCTTCAGGGGGCGCTTCATGAACACTGAAGCTTTCTTT. J is TRBJ1-1 and V is TRBV29-1; TRBD1 aligns across 8 bases. After removal of 6 bases from V and 0 bases from J, the junction contained 9 bases not matched to a gene. This CDR3 contains 15 residues. The germline V gene has CDR1 SQVTM and CDR2 ANQGSEA.

The CDR3 here is CASSQDPRIARGTGELFF. The CDR3 coding sequence is TGTGCCAGCAGCCAAGACCCCCGGATAGCGCGCGGCACCGGGGAGCTGTTTTTT. The chain joins TRBV4-2 to TRBJ2-2; D is possibly TRBD2 (5 bases). The germline V and J ends were trimmed by 0 bases and 4 bases, with 18 bases remaining between them. This CDR3 region has 18 residues. The germline V gene encodes CDR1 LGHNA and CDR2 YNFKEQ.

The CDR3 spells CASVGPGTGNTGELFF. For the CDR3, the DNA is TGCGCCAGCGTAGGGCCCGGGACAGGGAACACCGGGGAGCTGTTTTTT. The chain carries TRBV5-1 and TRBJ2-2; 8 bases align to TRBD1. Unmatched junction bases numbered 9, after V lost 7 bases and J lost 1 base. The germline V gene has CDR1 SGHRS and CDR2 YFSETQ. The CDR3 covers 16 residues.

There are a few counts of this clone. The genes are TRBV7-9 and TRBJ1-1; D is unclear. The CDR3 covers 14 residues. Trimming left V 1 base short and J 5 bases short, with 11 bases between. The V gene's germline CDR1 is SEHNR and CDR2 FQNEAQ (reference sequence). The CDR3 here is CASSLVRAGTEAFF. In DNA form, the CDR3 reads TGTGCCAGCAGCTTAGTGCGGGCGGGGACTGAAGCTTTCTTT.